Each of the 13 T cell receptor beta chains below was sequenced from the same sample in a study of OX40 agonist ivuxolimab in advanced cancers. Measured with immunoSEQ multiplex PCR; TCRdb has only the in-frame clones, and not every one. The sample has tens of thousands of clones, around 84% seen once; the top ten hold roughly 13%. This specimen was CD4+ or CD8+ T cells sorted from blood, taken in a trial of the OX40 agonist ivuxolimab. These receptors were taken from an adult with an advanced solid tumor such as melanoma, head and neck, liver or kidney cancer.

The chain links TRBV27 to TRBJ1-5; the D gene is possibly TRBD1 (6 bases). The CDR3 contains 14 residues. V lost 10 bases, J lost 5 bases, and 18 bases lay in between. The germline V gene encodes CDR1 MNHEY and CDR2 SMNVEV (reference sequence). The CDR3 sequence is CATRSGGSYQPQHF. CDR3 nucleotide sequence: TGTGCCACCCGGAGCGGGGGCAGCTATCAGCCCCAGCATTTT.

The chain carries TRBV18 and TRBJ2-1; 10 bases map to TRBD2. Germline assignment: CDR1 KGHSH and CDR2 LQKENI. CDR3 length: 15 amino acids. The V and J ends lost 5 bases and 4 bases, in that order; junction bases with no gene match: 5. The DNA for the CDR3 is TGTGCCAGCTCAGATAGCGGGGGGCAGTACAATGAGCAGTTCTTC. Translated, it gives CASSDSGGQYNEQFF.

The chain combines TRBV10-3 with TRBJ1-1; D is perhaps TRBD1 (5 bases). Per germline, CDR1 ENHRY and CDR2 SYGVKD. The V end lost 5 bases, the J end lost 5 bases, and 12 bases lay between the germline ends. This CDR3 comprises 13 residues. CDR3 region: CAISPSGQTEAFF. DNA for the CDR3: TGTGCCATCAGTCCTTCAGGGCAAACTGAAGCTTTCTTT.

The rearrangement joins TRBV18 to TRBJ2-5; TRBD1 matches at 7 bases. Germline CDR1 KGHSH, CDR2 LQKENI. CDR3 length: 15 residues. V lost 3 bases, J lost 0 bases, and 4 bases stayed unmatched. CDR3 in DNA: TGTGCCAGCTCACCGGGGGACAGATACCAAGAGACCCAGTACTTC. Translation gives CASSPGDRYQETQYF.

This rearrangement joins TRBV29-1 to TRBJ1-2; the D gene is possibly TRBD1 (6 bases). Looked up from germline, CDR1 is SQVTM and CDR2 is ANQGSEA. This CDR3 spans 11 amino acids. The V and J ends lost 7 bases and 5 bases respectively, with 11 bases between them. Here the CDR3 DNA reads TGCAGCGGGGGAGGGGGTTATGGCTACACCTTC. Amino acids: CSGGGGYGYTF.

The chain carries TRBV6-5 and TRBJ2-5, with TRBD2 as a possible D gene (6 bases). With the DNA end fitting TRBJ2-7 better, the J assignment may be wrong. The CDR3 runs 16 residues. The germline gives CDR1 MNHEY, CDR2 SVGAGI. The CDR3 spells CASSSMAGYRVYEQYF. CDR3 in DNA: TGTGCCAGCAGTTCGATGGCGGGGTATCGGGTCTACGAGCAGTACTTC.

This chain connects TRBV4-2 to TRBJ2-3; D might be TRBD1 (6 bases). The V end lost 4 bases, the J end lost 1 base, and 9 bases lay between the germline ends. Germline V gene data show CDR1 as LGHNA and CDR2 as YNFKEQ. The CDR3 sequence is 14 residues long. The CDR3 DNA reads as TGTGCCAGCAGCCCCCGGACAGGCACAGATACGCAGTATTTT. It is translated as CASSPRTGTDTQYF.

The genes are TRBV27 and TRBJ1-5; the D is unclear. The germline gives CDR1 MNHEY, CDR2 SMNVEV (reference sequence). CDR3 size: 16 residues. V gave up 2 bases and J gave up 3 bases, with 14 bases separating them. As DNA, the CDR3 is TGTGCCAGCAGTTTACTATCCCCGGGCCCCAATCAGCCCCAGCATTTT. It specifies CASSLLSPGPNQPQHF.

V usage is TRBV27 and J usage is TRBJ2-1, with D unresolved. The V end was cut by 6 bases, the J end by 10 bases, with 13 bases between. This CDR3 spans 12 amino acids. Germline CDR1 and CDR2: MNHEY and SMNVEV (reference sequence). The CDR3 is CASSPVRREQFF. The CDR3, as DNA: TGTGCCAGCAGCCCCGTTAGGAGAGAGCAGTTCTTC.

The chain employs TRBV7-8 and TRBJ2-7, with 8 bases lining up with TRBD2. Germline values: CDR1 SGHVS, CDR2 FQNEAQ. This CDR3 has 13 residues. The CDR3, as DNA: TGTGTCTCGGGGGGGGGCAACTCCTACGAGCAGTACTTC. It encodes CVSGGGNSYEQYF.

This chain connects TRBV10-2 to TRBJ2-4; no definite D call. Trimming left V 3 bases short and J 0 bases short, with 15 bases between. CDR1 is WSHSY and CDR2 is SAAADI in the germline V gene. This CDR3 is built from 17 residues. As DNA, the CDR3 is TGCGCCAGCAGTGAAGCAGGTTCGGCCATAGCCAAAAACATTCAGTACTTC. It yields the protein CASSEAGSAIAKNIQYF.

The DNA of the CDR3 is TGTGCCAGCAGCTTAGCCGCGGAAATGAACACTGAAGCTTTCTTT. This gives the protein CASSLAAEMNTEAFF. The rearrangement uses TRBV13 and TRBJ1-1; D ambiguous. Germline V lookup: CDR1 PRHDT, CDR2 FYEKMQ (reference sequence). Trimming removed 1 base from V and 0 bases from J, with 9 bases in between. This CDR3 has 15 amino acids.

The CDR3 here is CASSQDNRGRVQGDTQYF. The CDR3 region has the DNA TGCGCCAGCAGCCAAGATAACAGGGGGCGCGTCCAGGGGGATACGCAGTATTTT. The chain recombines TRBV4-3 with TRBJ2-3, with 9 nucleotides matching TRBD1. With 0 bases clipped from V and 6 bases from J, the junction kept 13 bases outside the gene matches. In germline, CDR1 is LGHNA, CDR2 YSLEER. The CDR3 has 18 residues.